The 7 T cell receptor beta chains presented below share a single source sample, sequenced in a study of human T cells and chemical hapten exposure. As to time point: patch test 2, 6 weeks after DPC sensitization. Treatment given: therapeutic diphenylcyclopropenone sensitization with weekly scalp DPC. MiXCR, run by TCRdb on the RACE reads, gives a single entry per CDR3 protein. The sample lists tens of thousands of distinct CDR3 sequences; roughly 10% were seen once. The sample consisted of whole blood, taken in connection with sensitization to the hapten diphenylcyclopropenone (DPC). The source is a woman between 45 and 65 years old with alopecia areata. Some clones in this sample may be carry-over from other donors' samples.

This clonotype was seen many times. This rearrangement joins TRBV7-2 to TRBJ1-2; the match to TRBD1 covers 7 bases. CDR3 length: 16 amino acids. Germline V gene data show CDR1 as SGHTA and CDR2 as FQGNSA. The V segment lost 1 base and the J segment 3 bases; nucleotides outside the gene matches: 8. The CDR3 DNA reads TGTGCCAGCAGCTTAGTTCAAGGCAGGGGGGACTATGGCTACACCTTC. Protein: CASSLVQGRGDYGYTF.

The CDR3 DNA follows: TGCAGTGCTCGGAGGGATTACAATGAGCAGTTCTTC. Protein: CSARRDYNEQFF. V and J are TRBV20-1 and TRBJ2-1, with D tentatively TRBD2 (6 bases). This CDR3 contains 12 residues. Trimming left V 5 bases short and J 4 bases short, with 9 bases between. Germline V lookup: CDR1 DFQATT, CDR2 SNEGSKA (reference sequence).

This clonotype was found a few times. The chain combines TRBV11-2 with TRBJ2-5; D gene uncertain. Trimming took off 1 base at V and 0 bases at J, with 15 bases between the two ends. The CDR3 covers 17 residues. CDR1 and CDR2 (germline): SGHAT, FQNNGV. The CDR3 nucleotides read TGTGCCAGCAGCTTAGGACGCACATACCCCTACCAAGAGACCCAGTACTTC. Protein product: CASSLGRTYPYQETQYF.

A few counts support this clonotype. The chain links TRBV12-3 or TRBV12-4 to TRBJ2-2; TRBD2 might be the D (6 bases). The germline V and J ends were trimmed by 2 bases and 1 base, with 11 bases remaining between them. The CDR3 is 16 amino acids. CDR3 nucleotides: TGTGCCAGCAGTTTACGGACTATGGGGAACACCGGGGAGCTGTTTTTT. Amino acid sequence: CASSLRTMGNTGELFF.

V usage is TRBV11-2 and J usage is TRBJ2-1, with a weak D call TRBD2 (5 bases). The CDR3 has 17 residues. V lost 5 bases and J lost 8, with 25 bases in between. Germline assignment: CDR1 SGHAT and CDR2 FQNNGV. CDR3 DNA sequence: TGTGCCAGCAGCCGTACGGGCAGCGGCGTCGTCTTGGATGAGCAGTTCTTC. Amino acid sequence: CASSRTGSGVVLDEQFF.

Ten or more counts support this clonotype. V gene TRBV18 combines with J gene TRBJ1-5, with D perhaps matching TRBD1 (5 bases). Germline CDR1 KGHSH, CDR2 LQKENI. CDR3 length equals 15 residues. V was clipped by 3 bases and J by 3 bases, with 12 bases between them. The CDR3 nucleotides read TGTGCCAGCTCACCCTTGGGACGGAACAATCAGCCCCAGCATTTT. Its translation: CASSPLGRNNQPQHF.

This clonotype was observed many times. The rearrangement links TRBV3-1 to TRBJ1-5, with D maybe TRBD1 (5 bases). The V gene lost 0 bases and the J gene lost 2 bases, with 11 bases spanning the gap. The CDR3 sequence is 16 residues long. The germline V gene has CDR1 LGHDT and CDR2 YNNKEL (reference sequence). The chain's CDR3 is CASSQDRPGGNQPQHF. The CDR3, as DNA: TGTGCCAGCAGCCAAGATCGTCCGGGGGGCAATCAGCCCCAGCATTTT.